This T cell receptor beta chain comes out of a study of T cell responses to AZD1222 COVID-19 vaccine. General study findings and limits: Reports indicate that nearly half of spike-specific TCRs are directed at unmutated variant regions.

Of note for this clone: Its target is not known.

Trimming pared 5 bases from V and 6 bases from J, leaving 20 bases between. CDR1 SSHAT and CDR2 FNYEAQ come from the germline V gene (reference sequence). This CDR3 spans 15 amino acids. The assay was immunoSEQ multiplex PCR, and TCRdb's table has in-frame clones only and misses some. In the table there are roughly 140,000 clones, about 90% of which are singletons. Material: peripheral blood, obtained on day 0 of AZD1222 vaccination. The origin of this receptor is an adult in good health. The genes are TRBV7-7 and TRBJ2-7, with a weak D call TRBD1 (7 bases). The chain's CDR3 is CASSPRTGGGGEQYF. DNA of the CDR3: TGTGCCAGCAGCCCCCGGACAGGAGGAGGGGGCGAGCAGTACTTC.